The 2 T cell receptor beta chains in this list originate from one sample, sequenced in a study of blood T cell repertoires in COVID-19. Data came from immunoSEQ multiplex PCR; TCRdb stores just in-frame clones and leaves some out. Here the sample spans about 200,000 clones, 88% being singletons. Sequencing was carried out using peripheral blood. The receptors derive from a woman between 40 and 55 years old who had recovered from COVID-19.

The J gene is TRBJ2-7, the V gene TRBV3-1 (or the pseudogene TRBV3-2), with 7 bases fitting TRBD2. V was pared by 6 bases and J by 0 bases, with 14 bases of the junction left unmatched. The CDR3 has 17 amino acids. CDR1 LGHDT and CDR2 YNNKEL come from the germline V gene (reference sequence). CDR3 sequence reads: CASSPGEGKLRSYEQYF. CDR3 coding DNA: TGTGCCAGCAGTCCCGGGGAGGGTAAGCTTCGCTCCTACGAGCAGTACTTC.

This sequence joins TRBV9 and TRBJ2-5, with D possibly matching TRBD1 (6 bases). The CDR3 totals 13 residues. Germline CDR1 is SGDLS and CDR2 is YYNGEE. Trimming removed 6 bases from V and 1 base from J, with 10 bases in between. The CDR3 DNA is TGTGCCAGCAACCGGGACACCCAAGAGACCCAGTACTTC. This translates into CASNRDTQETQYF.